The T cell receptor (beta chain) under discussion was sequenced for a study of shared clonotypes between healthy human individuals. Findings of the study overall: Shared across a handful of donors were about 4.8% of the naive CD4 clonotypes.

For sorted subsets, 150 to 200 ng DNA per replicate equaled about 30,000 T cell genomes. Using immunoSEQ multiplex PCR, the repertoire was profiled, and TCRdb retains in-frame clones only, with some absent. The sample holds approximately 1,500,000 clones, 95% to 99% seen once. Turning to this clone: What it binds is unknown. An end of the junction does not agree with germline; a read error may underlie this.

The sequence was obtained from a man under 40 in good health. Sequencing was performed on naive CD4+ T cells sorted from blood. Subset indicated: CD45RA+ positively selected.

In nucleotides, the CDR3 is TGTGCCAGCAGCCCCATCGTACAGGGAACACCCGGGTTC. Translated: CASSPIVQGTPGF. The rearrangement links TRBV28 to TRBJ2-7, with a weak D call TRBD1 (6 bases). CDR3 size: 13 residues. Germline V lookup: CDR1 MDHEN, CDR2 SYDVKM.